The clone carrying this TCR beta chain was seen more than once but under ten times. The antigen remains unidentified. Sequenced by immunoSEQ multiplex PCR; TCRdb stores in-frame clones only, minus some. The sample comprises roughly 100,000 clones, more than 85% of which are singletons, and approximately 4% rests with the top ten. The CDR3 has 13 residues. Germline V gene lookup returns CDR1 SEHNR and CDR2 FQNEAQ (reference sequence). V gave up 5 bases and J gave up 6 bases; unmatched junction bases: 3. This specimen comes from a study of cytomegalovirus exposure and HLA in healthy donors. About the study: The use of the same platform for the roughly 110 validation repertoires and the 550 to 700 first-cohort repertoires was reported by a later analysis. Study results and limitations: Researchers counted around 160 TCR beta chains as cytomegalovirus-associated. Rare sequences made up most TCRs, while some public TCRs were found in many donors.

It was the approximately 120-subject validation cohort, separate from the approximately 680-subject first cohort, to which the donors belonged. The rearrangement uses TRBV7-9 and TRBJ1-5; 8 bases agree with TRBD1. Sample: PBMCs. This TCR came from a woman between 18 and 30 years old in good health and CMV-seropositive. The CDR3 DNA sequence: TGTGCCAGCAGCCCCGGACAGGGTCAGCCCCAGCATTTT. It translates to CASSPGQGQPQHF.